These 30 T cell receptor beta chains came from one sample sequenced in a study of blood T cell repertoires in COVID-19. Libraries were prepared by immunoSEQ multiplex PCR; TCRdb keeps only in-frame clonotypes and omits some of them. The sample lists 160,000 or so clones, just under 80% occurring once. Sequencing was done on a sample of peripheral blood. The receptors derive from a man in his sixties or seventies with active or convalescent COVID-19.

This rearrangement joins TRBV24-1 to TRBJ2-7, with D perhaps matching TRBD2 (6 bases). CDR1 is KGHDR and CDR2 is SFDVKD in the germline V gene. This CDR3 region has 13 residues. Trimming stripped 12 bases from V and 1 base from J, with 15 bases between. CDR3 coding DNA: TGTGCCGGCACTGGTAGCGGTTCCTACGAGCAGTACTTC. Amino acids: CAGTGSGSYEQYF.

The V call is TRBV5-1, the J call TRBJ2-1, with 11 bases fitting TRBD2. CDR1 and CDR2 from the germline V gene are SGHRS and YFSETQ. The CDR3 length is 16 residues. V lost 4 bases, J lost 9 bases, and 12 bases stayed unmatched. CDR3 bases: TGCGCCAGCAGCCTTATACTAGCGGGAGATAAGGGTGAGCAGTTCTTC. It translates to CASSLILAGDKGEQFF.

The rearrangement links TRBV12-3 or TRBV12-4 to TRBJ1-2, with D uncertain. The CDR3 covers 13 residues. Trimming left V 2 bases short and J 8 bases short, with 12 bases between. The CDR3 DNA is TGTGCCAGCAGTTTACCCGGGATGGGAGGCTACACCTTC. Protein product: CASSLPGMGGYTF.

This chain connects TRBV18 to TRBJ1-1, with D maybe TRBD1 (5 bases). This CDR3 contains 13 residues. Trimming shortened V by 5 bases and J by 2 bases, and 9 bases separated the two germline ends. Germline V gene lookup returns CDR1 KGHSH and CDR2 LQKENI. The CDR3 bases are TGTGCCAGCTCATATGGACAAAACACTGAAGCTTTCTTT. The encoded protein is CASSYGQNTEAFF.

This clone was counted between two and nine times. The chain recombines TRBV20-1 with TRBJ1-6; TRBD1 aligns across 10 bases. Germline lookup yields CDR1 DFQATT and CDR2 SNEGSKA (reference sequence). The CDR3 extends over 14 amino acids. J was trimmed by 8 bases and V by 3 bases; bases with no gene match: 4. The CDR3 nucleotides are TGCAGTGCTAGTGGGACAGGGGTAGATTCACCCCTCCACTTT. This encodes CSASGTGVDSPLHF.

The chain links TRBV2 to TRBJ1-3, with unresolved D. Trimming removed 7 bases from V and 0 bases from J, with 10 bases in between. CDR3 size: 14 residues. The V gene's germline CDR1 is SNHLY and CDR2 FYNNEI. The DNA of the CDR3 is TGTGCCAGCAAGGTCGGGAGCTCTGGAAACACCATATATTTT. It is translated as CASKVGSSGNTIYF. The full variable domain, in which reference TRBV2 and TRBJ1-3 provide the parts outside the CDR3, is EPEVTQTPSHQVTQMGQEVILRCVPISNHLYFYWYRQILGQKVEFLVSFYNNEISEKSEIFDDQFSVERPDGSNFTLKIRSTKLEDSAMYFCASKVGSSGNTIYFGEGSWLTVV.

Here the CDR3 DNA reads TGTGCCAGCAGCGTCAGGGGGCAGGCTAATGAAAAACTGTTTTTT. This gives the protein CASSVRGQANEKLFF. V and J are TRBV13 and TRBJ1-4; the match to TRBD1 covers 8 bases. With V trimmed by 5 bases and J by 3 bases, 5 bases remained unmatched. The CDR3 is 15 amino acids. Germline V lookup: CDR1 PRHDT, CDR2 FYEKMQ (reference sequence).

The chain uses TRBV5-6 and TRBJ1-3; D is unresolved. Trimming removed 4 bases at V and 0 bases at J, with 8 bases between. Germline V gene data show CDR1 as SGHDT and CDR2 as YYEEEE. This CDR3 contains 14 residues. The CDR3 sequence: CASSLRPSGNTIYF. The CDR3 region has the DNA TGTGCCAGCAGCCTACGCCCCTCTGGAAACACCATATATTTT. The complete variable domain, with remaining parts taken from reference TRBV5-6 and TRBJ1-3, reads DAGVTQSPTHLIKTRGQQVTLRCSPKSGHDTVSWYQQALGQGPQFIFQYYEEEERQRGNFPDRFSGHQFPNYSSELNVNALLLGDSALYLCASSLRPSGNTIYFGEGSWLTVV.

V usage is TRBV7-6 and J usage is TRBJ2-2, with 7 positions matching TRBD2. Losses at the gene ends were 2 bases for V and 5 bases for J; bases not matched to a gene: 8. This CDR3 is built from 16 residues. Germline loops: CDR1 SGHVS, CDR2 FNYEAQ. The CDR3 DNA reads TGTGCCAGCAGCTTACATTCTAGCGGAGAGACCGGGGAGCTGTTTTTT. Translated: CASSLHSSGETGELFF.

The CDR3 region has the DNA TGTGCCAGCAGTGAAACCTCCAGGGTAAATGGCTACACCTTC. As protein: CASSETSRVNGYTF. The chain links TRBV2 to TRBJ1-2, with D possibly TRBD1 on 5 matching bases. Trimming took 2 bases from V and 6 from J, leaving 13 bases between them. CDR3 size: 14 residues. Germline CDR1 SNHLY, CDR2 FYNNEI.

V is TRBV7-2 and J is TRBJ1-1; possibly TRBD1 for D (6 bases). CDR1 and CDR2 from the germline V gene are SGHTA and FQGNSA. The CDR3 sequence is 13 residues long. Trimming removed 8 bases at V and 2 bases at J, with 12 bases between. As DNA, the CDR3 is TGTGCCAGCCGACGGGGGGCTAACACTGAAGCTTTCTTT. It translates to CASRRGANTEAFF.

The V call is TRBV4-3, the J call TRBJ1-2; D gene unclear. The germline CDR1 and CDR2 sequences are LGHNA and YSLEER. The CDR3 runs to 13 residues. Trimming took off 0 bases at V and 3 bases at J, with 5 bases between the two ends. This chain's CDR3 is CASSQDPDYGYTF. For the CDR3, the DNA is TGCGCCAGCAGCCAAGACCCAGACTATGGCTACACCTTC.

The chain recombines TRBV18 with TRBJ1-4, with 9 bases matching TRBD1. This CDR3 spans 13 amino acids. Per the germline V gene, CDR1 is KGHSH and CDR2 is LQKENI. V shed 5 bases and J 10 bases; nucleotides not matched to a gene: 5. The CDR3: CASSAGQGGKLFF. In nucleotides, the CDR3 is TGTGCCAGCTCAGCGGGACAGGGCGGAAAACTGTTTTTT.

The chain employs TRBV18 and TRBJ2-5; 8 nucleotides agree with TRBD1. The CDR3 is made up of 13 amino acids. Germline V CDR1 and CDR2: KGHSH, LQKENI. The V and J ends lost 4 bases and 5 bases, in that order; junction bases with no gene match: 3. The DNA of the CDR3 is TGTGCCAGCTCACTTGGACAGGGCGAGACCCAGTACTTC. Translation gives CASSLGQGETQYF. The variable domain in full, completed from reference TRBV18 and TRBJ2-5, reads NAGVMQNPRHLVRRRGQEARLRCSPMKGHSHVYWYRQLPEEGLKFMVYLQKENIIDESGMPKERFSAEFPKEGPSILRIQQVVRGDSAAYFCASSLGQGETQYFGPGTRLLVL.

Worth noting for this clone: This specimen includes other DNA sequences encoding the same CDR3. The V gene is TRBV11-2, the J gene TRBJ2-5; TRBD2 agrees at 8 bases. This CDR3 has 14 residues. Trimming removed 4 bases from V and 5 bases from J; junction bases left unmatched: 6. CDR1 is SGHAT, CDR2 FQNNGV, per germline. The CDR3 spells CASSSDRGGETQYF. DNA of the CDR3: TGTGCCAGCAGCTCGGACCGGGGGGGGGAGACCCAGTACTTC.

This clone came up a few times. CDR3 sequence (DNA): TGTGCCAGCAGCTTAGTTAGCTCCGTTGAGCAGTTCTTC. Its protein is CASSLVSSVEQFF. The chain joins TRBV11-3 to TRBJ2-1, with D uncertain. The germline V gene has CDR1 SGHNT and CDR2 YENEEA. Trimming stripped 1 base from V and 9 bases from J, with 10 bases between. The CDR3 loop spans 13 amino acids.

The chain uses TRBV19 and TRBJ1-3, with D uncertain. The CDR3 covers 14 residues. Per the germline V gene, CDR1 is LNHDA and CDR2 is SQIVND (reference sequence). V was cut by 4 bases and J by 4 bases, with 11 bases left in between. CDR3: CASSTDRGGNTIYF. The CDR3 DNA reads TGTGCCAGTAGTACAGACCGCGGGGGAAACACCATATATTTT.

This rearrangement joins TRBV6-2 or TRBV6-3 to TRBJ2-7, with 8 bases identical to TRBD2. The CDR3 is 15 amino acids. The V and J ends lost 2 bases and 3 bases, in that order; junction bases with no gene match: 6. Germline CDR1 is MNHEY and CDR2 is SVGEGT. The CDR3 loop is CASSYPAGALYEQYF. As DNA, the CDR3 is TGTGCCAGCAGTTACCCAGCGGGAGCTCTCTACGAGCAGTACTTC.

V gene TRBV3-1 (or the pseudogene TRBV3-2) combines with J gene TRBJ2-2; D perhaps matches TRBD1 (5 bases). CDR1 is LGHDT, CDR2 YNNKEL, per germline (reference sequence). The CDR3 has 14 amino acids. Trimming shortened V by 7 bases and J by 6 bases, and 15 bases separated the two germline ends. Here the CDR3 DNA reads TGTGCCAGCACGCGGAGACAGTTTCCCGGGGAGCTGTTTTTT. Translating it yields CASTRRQFPGELFF.

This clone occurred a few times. CDR3 loop: CASRGQGNLGYTF. As DNA, the CDR3 is TGTGCCAGCAGGGGACAGGGGAATCTCGGCTACACCTTC. The chain employs TRBV2 and TRBJ1-2; 10 bases are a match to TRBD1. This CDR3 comprises 13 residues. V trimming: 6 bases; J trimming: 8 bases; junction bases outside the gene matches: 6. The germline V gene has CDR1 SNHLY and CDR2 FYNNEI.

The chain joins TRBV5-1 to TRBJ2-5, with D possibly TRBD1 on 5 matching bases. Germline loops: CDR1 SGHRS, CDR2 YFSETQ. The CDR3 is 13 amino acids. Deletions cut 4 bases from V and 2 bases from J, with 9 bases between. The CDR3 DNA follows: TGCGCCAGCAGCACACCAGGGCAAGAGACCCAGTACTTC. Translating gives CASSTPGQETQYF.

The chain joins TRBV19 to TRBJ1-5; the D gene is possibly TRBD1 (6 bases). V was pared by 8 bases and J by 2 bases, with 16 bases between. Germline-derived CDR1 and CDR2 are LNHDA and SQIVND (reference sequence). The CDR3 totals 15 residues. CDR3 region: CASGTGTNRNQPQHF. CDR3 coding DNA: TGTGCCAGTGGCACCGGGACAAACCGCAATCAGCCCCAGCATTTT. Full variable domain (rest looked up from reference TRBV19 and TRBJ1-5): DGGITQSPKYLFRKEGQNVTLSCEQNLNHDAMYWYRQDPGQGLRLIYYSQIVNDFQKGDIAEGYSVSREKKESFPLTVTSAQKNPTAFYLCASGTGTNRNQPQHFGDGTRLSIL.

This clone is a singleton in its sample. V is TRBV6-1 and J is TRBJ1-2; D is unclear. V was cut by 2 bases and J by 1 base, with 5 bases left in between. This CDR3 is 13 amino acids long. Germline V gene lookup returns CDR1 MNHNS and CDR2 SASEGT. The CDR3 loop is CASSERGNYGYTF. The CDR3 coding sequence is TGTGCCAGCAGTGAACGGGGTAACTATGGCTACACCTTC.

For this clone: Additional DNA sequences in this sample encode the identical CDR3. The CDR3 is CASSLGQGNTEAFF. CDR3 DNA sequence: TGTGCCAGCAGTCTCGGACAGGGTAACACTGAAGCTTTCTTT. The J gene is TRBJ1-1, the V gene TRBV28; the match to TRBD1 covers 8 bases. This CDR3 is 14 amino acids long. Germline V lookup: CDR1 MDHEN, CDR2 SYDVKM. J lost 2 bases, V lost 5 bases, and 4 bases had no gene match.

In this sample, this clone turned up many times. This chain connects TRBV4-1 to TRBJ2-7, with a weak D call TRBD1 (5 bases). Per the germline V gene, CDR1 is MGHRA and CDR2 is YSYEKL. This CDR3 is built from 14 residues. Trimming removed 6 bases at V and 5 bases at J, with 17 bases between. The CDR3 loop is CASRALTGHNEQYF. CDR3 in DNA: TGCGCCAGCAGGGCCCTGACTGGACACAACGAGCAGTACTTC.

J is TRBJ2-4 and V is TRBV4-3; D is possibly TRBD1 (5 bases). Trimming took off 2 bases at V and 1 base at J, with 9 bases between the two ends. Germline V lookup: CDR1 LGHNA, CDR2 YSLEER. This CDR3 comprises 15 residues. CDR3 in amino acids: CASSQQGKAKNIQYF. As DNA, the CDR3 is TGCGCCAGCAGCCAACAGGGTAAGGCCAAAAACATTCAGTACTTC.

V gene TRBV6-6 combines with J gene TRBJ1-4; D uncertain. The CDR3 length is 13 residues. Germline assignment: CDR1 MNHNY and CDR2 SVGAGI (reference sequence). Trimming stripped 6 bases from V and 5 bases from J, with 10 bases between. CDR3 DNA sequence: TGTGCCAGCAGCTGGCGGGTAAATGAAAAACTGTTTTTT. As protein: CASSWRVNEKLFF.

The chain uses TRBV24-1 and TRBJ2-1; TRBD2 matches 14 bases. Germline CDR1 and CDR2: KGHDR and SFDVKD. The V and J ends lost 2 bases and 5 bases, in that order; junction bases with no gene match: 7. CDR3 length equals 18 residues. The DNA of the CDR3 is TGTGCCACCAGTGATTCTAGACTAGCGGGAGGGTTTGACAATGAGCAGTTCTTC. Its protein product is CATSDSRLAGGFDNEQFF.

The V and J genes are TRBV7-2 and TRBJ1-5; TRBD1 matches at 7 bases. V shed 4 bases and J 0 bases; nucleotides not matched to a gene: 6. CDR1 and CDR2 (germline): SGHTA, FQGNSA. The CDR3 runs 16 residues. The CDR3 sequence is CASSSQGTYSNQPQHF. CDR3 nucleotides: TGTGCCAGCAGCTCACAGGGGACTTATAGCAATCAGCCCCAGCATTTT.

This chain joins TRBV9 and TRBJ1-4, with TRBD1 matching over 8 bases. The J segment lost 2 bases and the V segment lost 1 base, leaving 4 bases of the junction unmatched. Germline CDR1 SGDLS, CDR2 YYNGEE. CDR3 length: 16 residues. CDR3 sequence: CASSVTGGLTNEKLFF. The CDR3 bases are TGTGCCAGCAGCGTAACAGGGGGGTTGACTAATGAAAAACTGTTTTTT.